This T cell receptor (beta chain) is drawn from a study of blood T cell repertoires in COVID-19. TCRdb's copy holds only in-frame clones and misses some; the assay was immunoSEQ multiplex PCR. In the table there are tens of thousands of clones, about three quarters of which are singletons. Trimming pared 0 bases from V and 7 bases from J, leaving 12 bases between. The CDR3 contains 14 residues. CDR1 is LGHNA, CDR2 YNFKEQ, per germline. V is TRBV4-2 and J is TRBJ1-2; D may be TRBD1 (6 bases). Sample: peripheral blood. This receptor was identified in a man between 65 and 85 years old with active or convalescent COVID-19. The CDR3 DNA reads TGTGCCAGCAGCCAAGAGGGGGCAGGTGGTGGCTACACCTTC. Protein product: CASSQEGAGGGYTF.